This passage covers 9 T cell receptor beta chains from one sample sequenced in a study of shared clonotypes between healthy human individuals. Assay used: immunoSEQ multiplex PCR; TCRdb lists only in-frame clones, some missing. The sample includes more than 2,000,000 clones, 85% to 95% of them seen just once. The sequencing input was naive CD4+ T cells from PBMCs. The subset: CD45RA+ positively selected. Receptors originate from a man in his late teens or twenties in good health. Some clones in this sample may be carry-over from other donors' samples.

The chain joins TRBV5-1 to TRBJ1-1; tentative D call: TRBD1 (6 bases). Germline V gene lookup returns CDR1 SGHRS and CDR2 YFSETQ. The ends were cut back, 6 bases at V and 7 bases at J, with 25 bases in the middle. The CDR3 is 16 amino acids. This CDR3 is CASTKFPPGQAYEAFF. In nucleotides, the CDR3 is TGCGCCAGCACTAAATTCCCACCGGGACAAGCCTATGAAGCTTTCTTT.

The genes are TRBV10-3 and TRBJ1-2, with unresolved D. From germline, CDR1 is ENHRY and CDR2 SYGVKD. The V and J ends lost 5 bases and 5 bases respectively, with 12 bases between them. This CDR3 is 13 amino acids long. CDR3 sequence: CAISLTEEYGYTF. DNA of the CDR3: TGTGCCATCAGTTTGACGGAGGAATATGGCTACACCTTC.

The chain uses TRBV7-9 and TRBJ1-2; 7 bases map to TRBD1. J gave up 8 bases and V 3 bases, and 21 bases lay outside the gene matches. The V gene's germline CDR1 is SEHNR and CDR2 FQNEAQ (reference sequence). The CDR3 contains 18 residues. CDR3 DNA: TGTGCCAGCAGCTTCATAGCGGGTCTTCAACAGGGGCGAGACGGCTACACCTTC. It is translated as CASSFIAGLQQGRDGYTF.

The chain carries TRBV7-2 and TRBJ2-1; 14 nucleotides agree with TRBD2. V shed 5 bases, J shed 9 bases, and the junction held 9 bases outside the gene matches. Germline-derived CDR1 and CDR2 are SGHTA and FQGNSA. The length of the CDR3 is 16 residues. For the CDR3, the DNA is TGTGCCAGCAGCCAAATGACTAGCGGGAGGGCCTTTGAGCAGTTCTTC. Its protein product is CASSQMTSGRAFEQFF.

The V and J genes are TRBV29-1 and TRBJ2-1; no clear D. This CDR3 contains 13 residues. Germline lookup yields CDR1 SQVTM and CDR2 ANQGSEA. Trimming stripped 2 bases from V and 6 bases from J, with 11 bases between. The CDR3 DNA is TGCAGCGTTGAATCTCAGTCGCGCAATGAGCAGTTCTTC. It yields the protein CSVESQSRNEQFF.

The V and J genes are TRBV13 and TRBJ1-4, with TRBD1 matching 8 bases. The CDR3 length is 15 residues. From germline, CDR1 is PRHDT and CDR2 FYEKMQ (reference sequence). The V gene end was trimmed by 4 bases and the J gene end by 8 bases; junction bases not matched to a gene: 9. The CDR3 sequence is CASSSKTGVGEKLFF. CDR3 DNA: TGTGCCAGCAGCTCTAAGACAGGGGTAGGCGAAAAACTGTTTTTT.

The V call is TRBV5-6, the J call TRBJ1-1; D unclear. CDR3 size: 13 residues. The germline V and J ends were trimmed by 2 bases and 1 base, with 6 bases remaining between them. Germline V lookup: CDR1 SGHDT, CDR2 YYEEEE. CDR3 region: CASSFQENTEAFF. The CDR3 DNA reads TGTGCCAGCAGCTTTCAGGAGAACACTGAAGCTTTCTTT.

The rearrangement links TRBV28 to TRBJ2-6; 9 nucleotides agree with TRBD2. The germline V gene encodes CDR1 MDHEN and CDR2 SYDVKM. The junction had 6 bases not matched to a gene; V was cut back by 6 bases and J by 0 bases. The CDR3 covers 17 residues. The CDR3 DNA follows: TGTGCCAGCAGAGTAGCGGGAGTGGACTCTGGGGCCAACGTCCTGACTTTC. The encoded protein is CASRVAGVDSGANVLTF.

This clone was detected only a few times. This chain uses TRBV29-1 with TRBJ1-1; 7 nucleotides agree with TRBD1. Germline V gives CDR1 SQVTM, CDR2 ANQGSEA. This CDR3 region has 13 residues. J gave up 2 bases and V 6 bases, and 6 bases lay outside the gene matches. In nucleotides, the CDR3 is TGCAGCGTCCATAGGGACAGAAACACTGAAGCTTTCTTT. Amino acid sequence: CSVHRDRNTEAFF.